A selection of T cell receptor beta chains follows, all from one sample in a study of blood T cell repertoires in COVID-19. Profiling relied on immunoSEQ multiplex PCR, and the TCRdb table lists in-frame clones only, not all of them. The sample records fewer than 250,000 clones, around 82% being singletons. The material sequenced was PBMCs or T cells enriched from blood (not recorded which). These receptors all come from a woman between 40 and 55 years old with acute COVID-19. The CDR3 runs from the conserved cysteine through the conserved F or W. Fields, in order: V gene, CDR3 protein.

TRBV5-1	CASSLVPGINQPQHF
TRBV19	CASSATGGAAGKLFF
TRBV5-5	CASSLILAAPTDTQYF
TRBV7-2	CASSLEATGDQPQHF
TRBV4-2	CASSRTGVGNTEAFF
TRBV4-1	CASSQPDRAYGYTF
TRBV7-2	CASSLGSGLNTEAFF
TRBV19	CASSDQGSQPQHF
TRBV11-3	CASSLRRGGGEQFF
TRBV29-1	CSIKRGSSYNEQFF
TRBV5-6	CASSLRLNTEAFF
TRBV6-2/TRBV6-3	CASSYSTNSQPQHF
TRBV10-3	CAISESISSGGGSEQFF
TRBV28	CASRGADREAQHF
TRBV12-1	CASSRGTPETQYF
TRBV6-1	CASSEVRPENYGYTF
TRBV5-6	CASSLGATNTEAFF
TRBV27	CASSFSKQGSRGYTF
TRBV3-1/TRBV3-2	CASSQGAGVRYGYTF
TRBV6-6	CASNVRQGLAKNIQYF
TRBV6-5	CASSYSRMQPQHF
TRBV28	CASSQGTSGINEQFF
TRBV7-8	CASSPFHEQYF
TRBV27	CASQRGGLSYEQYF
TRBV7-8	CASSLVGLGGGGNQPQHF
TRBV27	CAGLGEQYF
TRBV4-1	CASSQLLMAEQFF
TRBV10-2	CASSDPPRGVGNQETQYF
TRBV29-1	CSGTDFNEKLFF
TRBV19	CASSFQTGASEKLFF
TRBV18	CASSPQFTELFYNEQFF
TRBV11-3	CASSLGDRPTYNEQFF
TRBV19	CASSRTPTLAGAPNEQFF
TRBV2	CASSTQSNQPQHF
TRBV5-8	CASSFGLTLSNEQFF
TRBV3-1/TRBV3-2	CASSQTEGNTIYF
TRBV3-1/TRBV3-2	CASRLGEAGNSPLHF
TRBV5-5	CASSSFWTVLGNTEAFF
TRBV28	CASSPGQGYSPLHF
TRBV28	CASTTDRAPNQPQHF
TRBV5-4	CASSLDGPTMNTEAFF
TRBV19	CASSNRVDRAVDQPQHF
TRBV5-4	CASSPSGGASYEQYF
TRBV9	CASSQKQGNYGYTF
TRBV27	CASSKGLAGFLPDTQYF
TRBV11-1	CASSFLRTDTQYF
TRBV7-2	CASSFRQGAQGYTF
TRBV4-3	CASSQDSYSGNTIYF
TRBV10-3	CAIRGTGGQAYGYTF
TRBV30	CISIQQGSYGYTF
TRBV11-2	CASSRLAGTGYNEQFF
TRBV28	CASRGGQGIQPQHF
TRBV7-2	CASSLGTEYEQYF
TRBV3-1/TRBV3-2	CASSQAGGDTQYF
TRBV29-1	CSVEPSGGEKLFF
TRBV7-9	CASSRDSQAYNEQFF
TRBV11-2	CASSLAGFDEAFF
TRBV15	CATSRDADRDYEQYF
TRBV28	CASRLAVQGAGGNTIYF
TRBV5-4	CASSPTGLAGGSGELFF